Listed below are T cell receptor beta chains from one sample, sequenced in a study of metastatic and nonmetastatic thyroid tumors. With MiXCR, TCRdb called clones anew from the PCR reads. The sample records 30,000 to 40,000 clones, about 15% being singletons. The specimen sequenced was blood. The receptors come from a male donor with papillary thyroid cancer or a benign thyroid nodule (not recorded which). Some clones in this sample may be carry-over from other donors' samples. The CDR3 runs from the conserved cysteine through the conserved F or W. The D gene is left open where the match is weak. Clone size is not always given. Where it is, it says once, few, many or a class for expanded clones.

TRBD2 | many | TRBJ2-3 | TRBV19 | TGTGCCAGTAAGGCTGGGGTAGCGGGGGGCACAGATACGCAGTATTTT | CASKAGVAGGTDTQYF
TRBD1 | few | TRBJ1-1 | TRBV5-4 | TGTGCCAGCAGCTTGGATAGAAGTACAGGGGGCCGCCAGGAGGAAGCTTTCTTT | CASSLDRSTGGRQEEAFF
. | . | TRBJ1-2 | TRBV3-1 | TGTGCCAGCAGCCATCGTGACATGCCGGGAAATGGCTACACCTTC | CASSHRDMPGNGYTF
. | many | TRBJ2-7 | TRBV28 | TGTGCCAGCAGTTTCAAGGGTTACGACGAGCAGTACTTC | CASSFKGYDEQYF
. | many | TRBJ2-5 | TRBV6-1 | TGTGCCAGCAGTACTCAGGGGCAAGAGACCCAGTACTTC | CASSTQGQETQYF
. | many | TRBJ2-7 | TRBV28 | TGTGCCAGCAGTTTAGGACCCTACAAGCAGTACTTC | CASSLGPYKQYF
TRBD2 | many | TRBJ2-1 | TRBV20-1 | TGCAGTGCTGGGGCTAGCGGGAGGGAGCAGTTCTTC | CSAGASGREQFF
. | many | TRBJ1-4 | TRBV3-1 | TGTGCCAGCAGCCGGGACCGAAATGAAAAACTGTTTTTT | CASSRDRNEKLFF
. | many | TRBJ2-3 | TRBV6-1 | TGTGCCAGCAGTGAAAATACAGGGACTACGCAGTATTTT | CASSENTGTTQYF
. | few | TRBJ1-1 | TRBV6-1 | TGTGCCAGCAGCTCGGAAGGAGGGTGGGAAGCTTTCTTT | CASSSEGGWEAFF
. | . | TRBJ2-1 | TRBV20-1 | TGCAGTGCTAGGGCAGGGGTTGTTGGTCAGCAGTTCTTC | CSARAGVVGQQFF
TRBD2 | many | TRBJ2-7 | TRBV6-2/TRBV6-3 | TGTGCCAGCAGTACGACTAGCGGGAGCTACGAGCAGTACTTC | CASSTTSGSYEQYF
TRBD2 | many | TRBJ2-5 | TRBV20-1 | TGCAGTGCGGGAAGCGGGAGTTTCGAGACCCAGTACTTC | CSAGSGSFETQYF
. | many | TRBJ2-1 | TRBV6-1 | TGTGCCAGCAGATCCACTGAGCAGTTCTTC | CASRSTEQFF
. | many | TRBJ1-6 | TRBV20-1 | TGCAGTGCCGCGGGTAGAGGGTCGTCACCCCTCCACTTT | CSAAGRGSSPLHF
TRBD1 | . | TRBJ1-1 | TRBV6-5 | TGTGCCAGCAGTTACAGGGGGCTGACGAACACTGAAGCTTTCTTT | CASSYRGLTNTEAFF
. | . | TRBJ2-7 | TRBV12-3/TRBV12-4 | TGTGCGAGCAGTTTTGGTTCCTACGAGCAGTACTTC | CASSFGSYEQYF
. | many | TRBJ1-3 | TRBV12-3/TRBV12-4 | TGTGCCAGCAGTTTAGGGTTGGGAAGCTCTGGAAACACCATATATTTT | CASSLGLGSSGNTIYF
TRBD2 | many | TRBJ2-7 | TRBV20-1 | TGCAGTGCTTGGACTAGCGGGAAACACGAGCAGTACTTC | CSAWTSGKHEQYF
. | many | TRBJ2-5 | TRBV20-1 | TGCAGTGCCCAGGTGGCCTGGGCCCAGTACTTC | CSAQVAWAQYF
. | many | TRBJ2-7 | TRBV19 | TGTGCCAGTAGCCAGGGGTTTCTCAACGAGCAGTACTTC | CASSQGFLNEQYF
TRBD2 | many | TRBJ2-1 | TRBV9 | TGTGCCAGCAGCTCCCTAGCGGGCGAGCAGTTCTTC | CASSSLAGEQFF
TRBD2 | many | TRBJ2-3 | TRBV20-1 | TGCAGTGCTAGGGGGCCAGTAGCGGGCTTGGGGATTGGTGGCACAGATACGCAGTATTTT | CSARGPVAGLGIGGTDTQYF
. | . | TRBJ1-5 | TRBV2 | TGTGCCAGCAGCAGGGACTCGAGCAATCAGCACCAGCATTTT | CASSRDSSNQHQHF
. | many | TRBJ1-5 | TRBV28 | TGTGCCAGCAGCGGGGGGCTTGATCAGCCCCAGCATTTT | CASSGGLDQPQHF